Following are 17 T cell receptor beta chains from one sample sequenced in a study of follicular helper T cells after annual influenza vaccination. The time point: 2014-2015 season, pre-vaccination. The method was immunoSEQ multiplex PCR; TCRdb's version includes in-frame clones alone and lacks a portion of them. The sample records about 15,000 clones, around 80% being singletons. The starting material was CXCR5- memory CD4+ T cells sorted from blood, obtained on the day of influenza vaccination. These receptor sequences come from an adult who received the influenza vaccine.

This clone is a singleton in its sample. The chain employs TRBV19 and TRBJ2-3; 8 bases are a match to TRBD1. CDR1 and CDR2 (germline): LNHDA, SQIVND (reference sequence). J gave up 6 bases and V 4 bases, and 9 bases lay outside the gene matches. The CDR3 extends over 15 amino acids. The CDR3 is CASSTDRVYMDTQYF. CDR3 bases: TGTGCCAGTAGTACGGACAGGGTTTATATGGATACGCAGTATTTT.

The chain uses TRBV7-2 and TRBJ2-1, with D possibly being TRBD1 (5 bases). This CDR3 contains 13 residues. Germline CDR1 is SGHTA and CDR2 is FQGNSA. Trimming pared 8 bases from V and 6 bases from J, leaving 14 bases between. The CDR3 sequence: CASVWGMVNEQFF. In DNA, the CDR3 is TGTGCCAGCGTATGGGGCATGGTCAATGAGCAGTTCTTC.

The chain has TRBV19 and TRBJ1-4; D is undetermined. This CDR3 spans 16 amino acids. Germline values: CDR1 LNHDA, CDR2 SQIVND (reference sequence). Trimming cost V 5 bases and J 7 bases, with 20 bases left between them. The chain's CDR3 is CASSGPATHLPEKLFF. CDR3 coding DNA: TGTGCCAGTAGTGGCCCCGCGACCCACCTCCCTGAAAAACTGTTTTTT.

V and J are TRBV7-9 and TRBJ1-1, with no clear D. Germline-derived CDR1 and CDR2 are SEHNR and FQNEAQ (reference sequence). V lost 1 base to trimming and J lost 6 bases, with 9 bases between them. The CDR3 length is 13 residues. Here the CDR3 reads CASSLVAASEAFF. The CDR3 DNA is TGTGCCAGCAGCTTAGTGGCTGCTTCTGAAGCTTTCTTT.

The chain links TRBV6-5 to TRBJ2-7; the match to TRBD1 covers 10 bases. The CDR3 contains 14 residues. V lost 2 bases to trimming and J lost 4 bases; unmatched junction nucleotides: 2. Germline assignment: CDR1 MNHEY and CDR2 SVGAGI. The CDR3 reads CASSYRDRGYEQYF. The CDR3 coding sequence is TGTGCCAGCAGTTACCGGGACAGGGGTTACGAGCAGTACTTC.

This chain uses TRBV9 with TRBJ1-2; the D gene is possibly TRBD1 (6 bases). The V end was cut by 3 bases, the J end by 8 bases, with 14 bases between. From germline, CDR1 is SGDLS and CDR2 YYNGEE. The length of the CDR3 is 13 residues. CDR3 sequence reads: CASSATGYEGYTF. The CDR3 nucleotides are TGTGCCAGCAGCGCGACAGGTTATGAAGGCTACACCTTC.

V and J are TRBV6-5 and TRBJ2-7; 14 nucleotides match TRBD2. This CDR3 region has 15 residues. Germline lookup yields CDR1 MNHEY and CDR2 SVGAGI. V lost 6 bases, J lost 5 bases, and 6 bases stayed unmatched. CDR3 sequence: CASRPGTSGGHEQYF. As DNA, the CDR3 is TGTGCCAGCAGACCAGGGACTAGCGGGGGACACGAGCAGTACTTC.

This clone was observed a single time. The chain has TRBV2 and TRBJ2-5; TRBD2 aligns across 7 bases. J lost 1 base, V lost 4 bases, and 9 bases had no gene match. Germline CDR1 SNHLY, CDR2 FYNNEI. The CDR3 spans 16 residues. The CDR3 here is CASSVEAGDPQETQYF. DNA of the CDR3: TGTGCCAGCAGTGTAGAGGCGGGGGACCCCCAAGAGACCCAGTACTTC.

The V call is TRBV7-6, the J call TRBJ1-2, with TRBD1 matching 8 bases. CDR1 and CDR2 from the germline V gene are SGHVS and FNYEAQ. V was clipped by 5 bases and J by 1 base; unmatched bases: 6. The CDR3 spans 15 residues. CDR3 amino acids: CASSPLTGVNYGYTF. The CDR3 bases are TGTGCCAGCAGCCCGCTGACAGGGGTTAACTATGGCTACACCTTC.

This chain connects TRBV11-3 to TRBJ1-4, with a tentative D call TRBD1 (6 bases). CDR3 length equals 13 residues. CDR1 and CDR2 from the germline V gene are SGHNT and YENEEA. V lost 5 bases to trimming and J lost 4 bases, with 8 bases between them. The DNA for the CDR3 is TGTGCCAGCAGCGACAGGTTTAATGAAAAACTGTTTTTT. The encoded protein is CASSDRFNEKLFF.

V usage is TRBV7-3 and J usage is TRBJ2-3, with TRBD2 as a possible D gene (6 bases). CDR1 and CDR2 from the germline V gene are SGHTA and FQGTGA. The ends were cut back, 1 base at V and 2 bases at J, with 10 bases in the middle. CDR3 size: 15 residues. The CDR3 DNA sequence: TGTGCCAGCAGCTTAAGCGGGACCTTCACAGATACGCAGTATTTT. Protein sequence: CASSLSGTFTDTQYF. The variable domain in full, with the rest retrieved from reference TRBV7-3 and TRBJ2-3, is GAGVSQTPSNKVTEKGKYVELRCDPISGHTALYWYRQSLGQGPEFLIYFQGTGAADDSGLPNDRFFAVRPEGSVSTLKIQRTERGDSAVYLCASSLSGTFTDTQYFGPGTRLTVL.

The chain recombines TRBV18 with TRBJ2-3, with D possibly being TRBD1 (5 bases). The V end was cut by 2 bases, the J end by 7 bases, with 13 bases between. The CDR3 loop spans 14 amino acids. Germline V CDR1 and CDR2: KGHSH, LQKENI. CDR3 amino acids: CASSPETERNTQYF. CDR3 DNA sequence: TGTGCCAGCTCACCAGAGACAGAAAGAAATACGCAGTATTTT.

The chain uses TRBV4-1 and TRBJ1-2; D may be TRBD1 (5 bases). This CDR3 spans 14 amino acids. Per germline, CDR1 MGHRA and CDR2 YSYEKL. The V gene lost 0 bases and the J gene lost 10 bases, with 15 bases spanning the gap. As DNA, the CDR3 is TGCGCCAGCAGCCAAGATTGGGGACCCTCGTTCTACACCTTC. This codes for CASSQDWGPSFYTF.

The rearrangement uses TRBV18 and TRBJ2-3, with D unresolved. V was shortened by 5 bases and J by 1 base, with 7 bases between the two germline ends. The germline gives CDR1 KGHSH, CDR2 LQKENI. The CDR3 has 13 amino acids. The CDR3 reads CASSGLGTDTQYF. Here the CDR3 DNA reads TGTGCCAGCTCAGGCCTTGGCACAGATACGCAGTATTTT.

The rearrangement joins TRBV5-1 to TRBJ2-5, with D perhaps matching TRBD2 (6 bases). This CDR3 comprises 13 residues. Trimming took off 4 bases at V and 2 bases at J, with 9 bases between the two ends. The germline gives CDR1 SGHRS, CDR2 YFSETQ. In nucleotides, the CDR3 is TGCGCCAGCAGCCCTAGCGTTCAAGAGACCCAGTACTTC. Protein sequence: CASSPSVQETQYF.

This clone was observed once. CDR3 DNA: TGCGCCAGCAGCCAAGGGGGGCCCTCTGAAAAACTGTTTTTT. Translating it yields CASSQGGPSEKLFF. The gene calls are TRBV4-1 and TRBJ1-4; the D gene is possibly TRBD1 (6 bases). Per the germline V gene, CDR1 is MGHRA and CDR2 is YSYEKL. V was shortened by 1 base and J by 7 bases, with 10 bases between the two germline ends. CDR3 length: 14 residues.

V gene TRBV7-2 combines with J gene TRBJ1-2; maybe TRBD1 (6 bases). This CDR3 is built from 14 residues. Trimming took off 5 bases at V and 7 bases at J, with 17 bases between the two ends. Germline V gives CDR1 SGHTA, CDR2 FQGNSA. CDR3 in amino acids: CASSLEQGVGGYTF. In DNA, the CDR3 is TGTGCCAGCAGCCTCGAACAGGGCGTGGGTGGCTACACCTTC. The full variable domain, its missing parts supplied by reference TRBV7-2 and TRBJ1-2, is GAGVSQSPSNKVTEKGKDVELRCDPISGHTALYWYRQSLGQGLEFLIYFQGNSAPDKSGLPSDRFSAERTGGSVSTLTIQRTQQEDSAVYLCASSLEQGVGGYTFGSGTRLTVV.